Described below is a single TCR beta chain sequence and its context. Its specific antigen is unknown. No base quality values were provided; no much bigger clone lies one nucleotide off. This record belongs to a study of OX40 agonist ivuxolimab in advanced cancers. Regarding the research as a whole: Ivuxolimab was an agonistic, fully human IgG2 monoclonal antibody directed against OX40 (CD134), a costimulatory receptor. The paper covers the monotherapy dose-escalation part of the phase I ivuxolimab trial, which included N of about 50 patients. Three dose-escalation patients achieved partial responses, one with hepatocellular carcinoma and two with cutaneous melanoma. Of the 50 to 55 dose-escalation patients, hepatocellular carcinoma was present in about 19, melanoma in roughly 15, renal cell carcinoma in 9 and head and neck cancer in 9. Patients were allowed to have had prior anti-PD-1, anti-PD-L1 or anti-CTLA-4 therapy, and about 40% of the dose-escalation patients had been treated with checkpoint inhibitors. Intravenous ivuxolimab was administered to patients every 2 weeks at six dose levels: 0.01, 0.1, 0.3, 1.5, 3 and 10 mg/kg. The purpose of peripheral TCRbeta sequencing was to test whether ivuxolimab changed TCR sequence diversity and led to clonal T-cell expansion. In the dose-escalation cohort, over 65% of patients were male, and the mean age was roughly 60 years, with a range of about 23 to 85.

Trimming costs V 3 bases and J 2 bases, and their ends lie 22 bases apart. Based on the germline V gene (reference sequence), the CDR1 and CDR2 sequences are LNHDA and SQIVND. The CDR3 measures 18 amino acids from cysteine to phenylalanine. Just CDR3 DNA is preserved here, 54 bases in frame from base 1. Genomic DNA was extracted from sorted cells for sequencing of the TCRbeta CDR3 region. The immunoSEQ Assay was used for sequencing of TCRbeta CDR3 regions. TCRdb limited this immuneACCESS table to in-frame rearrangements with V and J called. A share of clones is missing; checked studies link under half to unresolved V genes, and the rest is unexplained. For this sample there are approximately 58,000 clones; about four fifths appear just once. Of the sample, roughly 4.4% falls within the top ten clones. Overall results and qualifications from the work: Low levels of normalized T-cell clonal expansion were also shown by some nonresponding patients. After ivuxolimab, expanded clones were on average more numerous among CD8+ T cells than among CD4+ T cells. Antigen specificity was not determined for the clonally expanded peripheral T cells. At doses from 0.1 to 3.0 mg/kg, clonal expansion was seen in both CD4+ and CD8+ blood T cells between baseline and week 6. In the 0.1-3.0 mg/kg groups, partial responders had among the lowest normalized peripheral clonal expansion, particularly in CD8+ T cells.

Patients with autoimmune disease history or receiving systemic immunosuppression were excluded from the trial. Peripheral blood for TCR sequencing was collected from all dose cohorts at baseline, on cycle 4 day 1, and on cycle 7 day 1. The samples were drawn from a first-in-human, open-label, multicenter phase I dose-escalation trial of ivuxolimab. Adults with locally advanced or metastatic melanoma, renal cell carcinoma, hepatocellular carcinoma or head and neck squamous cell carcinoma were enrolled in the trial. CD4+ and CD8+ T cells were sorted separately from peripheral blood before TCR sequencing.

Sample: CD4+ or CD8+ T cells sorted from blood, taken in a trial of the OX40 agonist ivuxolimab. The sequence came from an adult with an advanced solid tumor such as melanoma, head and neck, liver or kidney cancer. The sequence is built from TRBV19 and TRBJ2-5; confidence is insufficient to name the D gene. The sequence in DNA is TGTGCCAGTAGTATCGGCCCAGGTTGGGTAGGTGGGCAAGAGACCCAGTACTTC. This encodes CASSIGPGWVGGQETQYF.